This TCR beta chain was recorded in a study of control samples from healthy donors and cancer patients. Repertoires were generated with immunoSEQ multiplex PCR, while TCRdb's copy carries only in-frame clones and drops some. The repertoire holds tens of thousands of clones, with about nine tenths as singletons. Sequencing was carried out using blood. The TCR originated in a man aged 45-60 years in good health.

CDR3 sequence: CASSFSSQETQYF. CDR3 DNA: TGTGCCAGCAGTTTCTCTAGCCAAGAGACCCAGTACTTC. This chain uses TRBV27 with TRBJ2-5; D gene unclear. V was clipped by 3 bases and J by 1 base, with 6 bases between them. Germline assignment: CDR1 MNHEY and CDR2 SMNVEV (reference sequence). The CDR3 is 13 residues long.